The 14 T cell receptor beta chains in this list originate from one sample, sequenced in a study of shared clonotypes between healthy human individuals. Produced via immunoSEQ multiplex PCR; TCRdb's table is partial and in-frame only. Among over 95,000 clones listed, about 71% were seen once. The sequenced material came from memory CD8+ T cells sorted from blood. Described subset: CD45RO+ cells pooled with CCR7-negative TemRA cells. The source of these receptors is a woman aged 25 to 39 in good health.

V and J are TRBV5-8 and TRBJ2-7; D gene uncertain. The germline V gene has CDR1 SGHTS and CDR2 YDEGEE. The V gene lost 0 bases and the J gene lost 12 bases, with 4 bases spanning the gap. The CDR3 contains 9 residues. The CDR3 here is CASSLEGYF. The CDR3 DNA follows: TGTGCCAGCAGCTTGGAGGGGTACTTC.

This clone appeared many times. The genes are TRBV25-1 and TRBJ2-3, with D perhaps matching TRBD2 (5 bases). With 8 bases removed from V and 0 bases from J, the gap between germline ends came to 21 bases. Germline CDR1 MGHDK, CDR2 SYGVNS. The CDR3 extends over 17 amino acids. The CDR3 loop is CASYGLATSGSTDTQYF. CDR3 in DNA: TGTGCCAGCTACGGTCTTGCGACGAGCGGTAGCACAGATACGCAGTATTTT.

This chain links TRBV7-9 with TRBJ2-7; the D call may be TRBD1 or TRBD2 (5 bases each). CDR1 is SEHNR, CDR2 FQNEAQ, per germline (reference sequence). Between the trimmed V and J ends, which lost 5 bases and 2 bases, there was a span of 10 bases. The CDR3 runs to 13 residues. In DNA, the CDR3 is TGTGCCAGCAGCGGGGGACCAGCCTACGAGCAGTACTTC. Its translation is CASSGGPAYEQYF.

The chain links TRBV27 to TRBJ1-2, with 10 bases identical to TRBD1. CDR3 length: 15 amino acids. In germline, CDR1 is MNHEY, CDR2 SMNVEV (reference sequence). With V trimmed by 5 bases and J by 3 bases, 6 bases remained unmatched. The CDR3 reads CASSPLDRGHYGYTF. CDR3 sequence (DNA): TGTGCCAGCAGTCCCCTCGACAGGGGGCACTATGGCTACACCTTC.

J is TRBJ1-2 and V is TRBV5-1; D is unclear. Looked up from germline, CDR1 is SGHRS and CDR2 is YFSETQ. V gave up 0 bases and J gave up 4 bases, with 16 bases separating them. The CDR3 runs 16 residues. CDR3 region: CASSLVGSPAPYGYTF. The CDR3 DNA sequence: TGCGCCAGCAGCTTGGTCGGCAGCCCGGCCCCCTATGGCTACACCTTC.

The genes are TRBV18 and TRBJ1-4; D might be TRBD1 (5 bases). The CDR3 totals 15 residues. The V end was cut by 0 bases, the J end by 2 bases, with 7 bases between. CDR1 and CDR2 (germline): KGHSH, LQKENI. The CDR3 sequence is CASSPPAGTNEKLFF. DNA of the CDR3: TGTGCCAGCTCACCACCGGCAGGGACTAATGAAAAACTGTTTTTT.

The V call is TRBV7-9, the J call TRBJ2-7, with TRBD1 as a possible D gene (6 bases). Trimming pared 4 bases from V and 1 base from J, leaving 17 bases between. There are 16 residues in the CDR3. Germline lookup yields CDR1 SEHNR and CDR2 FQNEAQ (reference sequence). CDR3 nucleotide sequence: TGTGCCAGCAGCTCATCGGTCAGGGGATTATCCTACGAGCAGTACTTC. Protein: CASSSSVRGLSYEQYF.

The chain links TRBV19 to TRBJ2-7, with TRBD2 as a possible D gene (6 bases). CDR1 and CDR2 (germline): LNHDA, SQIVND (reference sequence). The CDR3 totals 17 residues. Trimming pared 0 bases from V and 6 bases from J, leaving 21 bases between. CDR3 in DNA: TGTGCCAGTAGTATAGAACATCTTGGGACTTTAACCCGCGAGCAGTACTTC. Translated: CASSIEHLGTLTREQYF.

V usage is TRBV11-2 and J usage is TRBJ2-7, with TRBD1 as a possible D gene (6 bases). Germline lookup yields CDR1 SGHAT and CDR2 FQNNGV. Trimming removed 5 bases from V and 4 bases from J, with 18 bases in between. The length of the CDR3 is 15 residues. The CDR3 region is CASSPIQGPLYEQYF. In DNA form, the CDR3 reads TGTGCCAGCAGCCCCATCCAGGGGCCCCTTTACGAGCAGTACTTC.

This clone was detected once. This rearrangement joins TRBV11-2 to TRBJ1-3; TRBD1 is a possible D gene (6 bases). Germline-derived CDR1 and CDR2 are SGHAT and FQNNGV. V lost 7 bases, J lost 0 bases, and 19 bases lay in between. The CDR3 sequence is 17 residues long. CDR3 residues: CASTPRQGRSSGNTIYF. DNA of the CDR3: TGTGCCAGCACCCCGCGCCAGGGGCGAAGCTCTGGAAACACCATATATTTT.

A few counts support this clone. This chain uses TRBV6-1 with TRBJ1-2; the D is unclear. Germline CDR1 and CDR2: MNHNS and SASEGT. V gave up 2 bases and J gave up 9 bases, with 16 bases separating them. This CDR3 has 14 amino acids. CDR3 sequence: CASSEHSQTGSYTF. Written as DNA, the CDR3 is TGTGCCAGCAGTGAACACAGTCAAACGGGTAGCTACACCTTC.

This clone was counted once. This sequence joins TRBV27 and TRBJ1-2; 10 bases agree with TRBD1. Per the germline V gene, CDR1 is MNHEY and CDR2 is SMNVEV (reference sequence). The length of the CDR3 is 16 residues. Losses at the gene ends were 5 bases for V and 0 bases for J; bases not matched to a gene: 6. CDR3 amino acids: CASSLTGGRANYGYTF. CDR3 nucleotides: TGTGCCAGCAGTCTGACAGGGGGCCGGGCTAACTATGGCTACACCTTC.

J is TRBJ1-3 and V is TRBV18; D is ambiguous. V lost 6 bases and J 1 base, leaving 19 bases between the germline ends. CDR1 and CDR2 (germline): KGHSH, LQKENI. The CDR3 sequence is 17 residues long. The CDR3 DNA is TGTGCCAGCTCCCTAATGACCCGGATACGTTCTGGAAACACCATATATTTT. Its translation: CASSLMTRIRSGNTIYF. Variable domain in full (rest from reference TRBV18 and TRBJ1-3): NAGVMQNPRHLVRRRGQEARLRCSPMKGHSHVYWYRQLPEEGLKFMVYLQKENIIDESGMPKERFSAEFPKEGPSILRIQQVVRGDSAAYFCASSLMTRIRSGNTIYFGEGSWLTVV.

This clone was observed a single time. This chain links TRBV23-1 with TRBJ2-7; 9 positions match TRBD1. TRBV23-1 is reported as an ORF; its role is uncertain. Trimming took 0 bases from V and 6 from J; bases not matched to a gene: 9. The CDR3 runs to 16 residues. This CDR3 reads CASSQSWDRVEGEQYF. The CDR3 DNA follows: TGCGCCAGCAGTCAATCTTGGGACAGGGTCGAAGGCGAGCAGTACTTC.